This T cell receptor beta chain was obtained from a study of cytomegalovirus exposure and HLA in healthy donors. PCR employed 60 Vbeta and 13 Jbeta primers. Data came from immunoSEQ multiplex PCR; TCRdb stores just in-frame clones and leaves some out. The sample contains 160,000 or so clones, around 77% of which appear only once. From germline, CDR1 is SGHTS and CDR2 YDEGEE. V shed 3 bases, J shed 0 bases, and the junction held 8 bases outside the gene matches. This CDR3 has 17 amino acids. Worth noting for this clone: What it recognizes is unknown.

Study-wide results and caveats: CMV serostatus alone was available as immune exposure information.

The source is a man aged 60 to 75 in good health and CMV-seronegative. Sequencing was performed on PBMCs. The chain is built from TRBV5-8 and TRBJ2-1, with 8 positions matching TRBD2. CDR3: CASSWGRGVNSYNEQFF. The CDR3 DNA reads TGTGCCAGCAGCTGGGGGCGGGGGGTTAACTCCTACAATGAGCAGTTCTTC.